This T cell receptor (beta chain) was sequenced in a study of cytomegalovirus exposure and HLA in healthy donors. Study-wide points: Rare TCR sequences predominated, though certain public TCRs were found in many donors. At a 0.05 false discovery rate, a later analysis found approximately 17,000 TCR beta sequences to be associated with HLA alleles.

The study ran its PCR with 60 Vbeta and 13 Jbeta primers. Clones were sequenced by immunoSEQ multiplex PCR, and TCRdb holds only the in-frame ones, with some missing. The table includes roughly 170,000 clones, roughly 84% detected once. Regarding this clone: Its antigen is undetermined.

Germline CDR1 and CDR2: KGHSH and LQKENI. Trimming took 6 bases from V and 5 from J, leaving 14 bases between them. There are 14 residues in the CDR3. The sample comprised PBMCs. The chain employs TRBV18 and TRBJ1-5; D remains unclear. This receptor was taken from a young man in good health and CMV-seronegative. The CDR3 region is CASSPDQDYQPQHF. The CDR3 nucleotides read TGTGCCAGCTCGCCGGATCAGGATTATCAGCCCCAGCATTTT.